This T cell receptor beta chain stems from a study of cytomegalovirus exposure and HLA in healthy donors. Overall study context: Across under 450 genotyped donors, 65% to 90% landed in the Caucasian-associated ancestry cluster.

As regards this clone: Antigen specificity is unknown.

The study, taken as a whole, reports: A later analysis linked a missense variant in DCLRE1C to the trimming of TCR beta V and J genes. The later analysis indicated that the majority of CMV-associated TCR beta chains appeared HLA-restricted.

Primers: 60 Vbeta forward and 13 Jbeta reverse. Using immunoSEQ multiplex PCR, the repertoire was profiled, and TCRdb retains in-frame clones only, with some absent. The sample consists of more than 90,000 clones, about 80% of them appearing once. The source of this sequence is a young man in good health and CMV-seronegative. The source material was PBMCs.

The CDR3 region is CASSSLTGSNQPQHF. CDR3 bases: TGTGCCAGCTCATCACTGACAGGGAGCAATCAGCCCCAGCATTTT. This chain connects TRBV18 to TRBJ1-5; 7 positions agree with TRBD1. Germline V gene sequence: CDR1 KGHSH, CDR2 LQKENI. Unmatched junction bases numbered 5, after V lost 5 bases and J lost 1 base. The CDR3 has 15 residues.